The source of this TCR beta chain is a study of CD8 T cells in ankylosing spondylitis (dated by TCRdb to the late 2010s). As for the study more broadly: The study profiled T cell receptor beta repertoires in healthy donors and ankylosing spondylitis patients to find disease-linked TCR variants. The full study cohort was made up of roughly 25 ankylosing spondylitis patients and roughly 100 healthy donors. Peripheral blood was sampled, and synovial fluid was also collected from ankylosing spondylitis patients.

Overall study results and their limits: Blood from ankylosing spondylitis patients appeared to be characterized by a TCR beta motif composed of eight highly homologous amino acid variants. In peripheral blood, the disease-linked clones were found at relatively low frequencies and had a CD8+ phenotype. Some motif variants had previously been reported in the synovial fluid and blood of reactive arthritis patients, which suggests shared mechanisms of disease initiation. According to the report, matched synovial fluid samples from ankylosing spondylitis patients were significantly enriched for the disease-linked clones.

Instrument on record: Illumina HiSeq 2500. Quantitative 5'-RACE with molecular barcodes was used to prepare TCR beta libraries. In the source study's methods: A new computational method, built on a probabilistic model of VDJ rearrangement, was used to identify disease-linked TCR variants. The public sequencing data were trimmed at Q25 with fastp and processed into clonotypes with MiXCR by TCRdb, which kept only in-frame beta chains. Each entry merges the rows of one CDR3 protein and shows their most common DNA and genes. TCRdb's processing, not the authors' own work, is the source of the V and J calls. Here the sample has some 120,000 distinct CDR3 sequences; roughly 15% occur a single time. The ten most abundant clones make up just under 3% of the sample. Notes on this clonotype: What antigen it recognizes has not been identified. Base qualities are not recorded, but no much larger clone differs from it by a single base.

CDR1 SEHNR and CDR2 FQNEAQ were looked up in the germline V gene (reference sequence). Relative to germline, V is 5 bases shorter and J is 9 bases shorter, with 8 bases between their ends. Counted from cysteine to phenylalanine, this CDR3 has 11 amino acids. CDR3 DNA is the only sequence kept; it has 33 bases, read in frame from the first base. This chain is built from TRBV7-9 and TRBJ2-1, with no confident D gene call. This receptor was taken from a female donor with ankylosing spondylitis or in good health (not recorded which). Material: blood, either unsorted or a sorted T cell fraction (not recorded which). The CDR3 protein: CASSTAAEQFF. The bases are TGTGCCAGCAGCACCGCGGCTGAGCAGTTCTTC.